The 27 T cell receptor beta chains reported below all come from one sample, sequenced in a study of blood T cell repertoires in COVID-19. Sequenced by immunoSEQ multiplex PCR; TCRdb stores in-frame clones only, minus some. The sample comprises over 200,000 clones, 75% to 90% of which are singletons, and under 2.5% rests with the top ten. Specimen: PBMCs or T cells enriched from blood (not recorded which). These TCRs come from a woman between 45 and 65 years old who had recovered from COVID-19.

This rearrangement joins TRBV28 to TRBJ1-1; D gene unclear. CDR1 and CDR2 (germline): MDHEN, SYDVKM. The CDR3 has 12 amino acids. With 6 bases removed from V and 5 bases from J, the gap between germline ends came to 10 bases. The CDR3, as DNA: TGTGCCAGCAGCCTCAGGATGACTGAAGCTTTCTTT. It translates to CASSLRMTEAFF.

The chain joins TRBV19 to TRBJ2-5, with a possible D match to TRBD2 (5 bases). Germline V gene data show CDR1 as LNHDA and CDR2 as SQIVND (reference sequence). This CDR3 is 11 amino acids long. The V gene lost 8 bases and the J gene lost 5 bases, with 9 bases spanning the gap. CDR3 amino acids: CASRGFETQYF. The CDR3 DNA is TGTGCCAGTCGGGGATTCGAGACCCAGTACTTC.

V gene TRBV3-1 (or the pseudogene TRBV3-2) combines with J gene TRBJ2-7; D is unclear. The CDR3 sequence is 14 residues long. The V end was cut by 1 base, the J end by 2 bases, with 9 bases between. The germline gives CDR1 LGHDT, CDR2 YNNKEL (reference sequence). The CDR3 sequence is CASSQAWAPYEQYF. DNA of the CDR3: TGTGCCAGCAGCCAAGCCTGGGCCCCCTACGAGCAGTACTTC.

This clone was detected only once. The chain joins TRBV5-4 to TRBJ1-1; weak D call: TRBD1 (6 bases). The CDR3 runs 15 residues. The germline CDR1 and CDR2 sequences are SGHNT and YYREEE (reference sequence). V was clipped by 0 bases and J by 5 bases, with 14 bases between them. The CDR3 loop is CASSLAERGRTEAFF. CDR3 in DNA: TGTGCCAGCAGCTTGGCCGAGCGGGGGCGAACTGAAGCTTTCTTT.

For the CDR3, the DNA is TGTGCCAGCAGGGGAGGTAGCGGGCGGTACAATGAGCAGTTCTTC. Its translation: CASRGGSGRYNEQFF. V gene TRBV2 combines with J gene TRBJ2-1; TRBD2 matches 7 bases. The CDR3 contains 15 residues. The J segment lost 4 bases and the V segment lost 6 bases, leaving 9 bases of the junction unmatched. Per the germline V gene, CDR1 is SNHLY and CDR2 is FYNNEI.

The chain employs TRBV3-1 (or the pseudogene TRBV3-2) and TRBJ2-2; TRBD2 matches 10 bases. Germline V gene sequence: CDR1 LGHDT, CDR2 YNNKEL (reference sequence). V shed 3 bases and J 3 bases; nucleotides not matched to a gene: 1. This CDR3 is built from 15 residues. The CDR3 region has the DNA TGTGCCAGCAGCCACGGGACTAGCGACACCGGGGAGCTGTTTTTT. It is translated as CASSHGTSDTGELFF.

The gene calls are TRBV5-1 and TRBJ2-5, with D perhaps matching TRBD2 (5 bases). The CDR3 is 13 amino acids. V lost 5 bases, J lost 2 bases, and 10 bases lay in between. The germline V gene has CDR1 SGHRS and CDR2 YFSETQ. CDR3 protein: CASRKGAQETQYF. The CDR3 region has the DNA TGCGCCAGCAGAAAGGGAGCGCAAGAGACCCAGTACTTC. The full variable domain, in which reference TRBV5-1 and TRBJ2-5 provide the parts outside the CDR3, is KAGVTQTPRYLIKTRGQQVTLSCSPISGHRSVSWYQQTPGQGLQFLFEYFSETQRNKGNFPGRFSGRQFSNSRSEMNVSTLELGDSALYLCASRKGAQETQYFGPGTRLLVL.

The genes are TRBV5-1 and TRBJ2-5; 13 positions match TRBD2. J was trimmed by 1 base and V by 4 bases; bases with no gene match: 4. Germline CDR1 is SGHRS and CDR2 is YFSETQ. The CDR3 is made up of 16 amino acids. The CDR3 DNA reads TGCGCCAGCAGCAGCGGGACTAGCGGGATCCAAGAGACCCAGTACTTC. Residues: CASSSGTSGIQETQYF.

The rearrangement links TRBV7-6 to TRBJ2-5; 12 bases match TRBD1. V lost 6 bases, J lost 5 bases, and 10 bases stayed unmatched. This CDR3 is 16 amino acids long. CDR1 and CDR2 (germline): SGHVS, FNYEAQ. For the CDR3, the DNA is TGTGCCAGCAGGGCAAGGGGACAGGGGGCGATGGAGACCCAGTACTTC. As protein: CASRARGQGAMETQYF.

The chain carries TRBV28 and TRBJ2-7; D is possibly TRBD2 (7 bases). Germline V gene data show CDR1 as MDHEN and CDR2 as SYDVKM. With 5 bases removed from V and 5 bases from J, the gap between germline ends came to 13 bases. The CDR3 is made up of 13 amino acids. CDR3 nucleotides: TGTGCCAGCAGTGATGGCGGGGGCCACGAGCAGTACTTC. This codes for CASSDGGGHEQYF.

The chain uses TRBV28 and TRBJ2-7, with 10 bases fitting TRBD2. The germline V gene has CDR1 MDHEN and CDR2 SYDVKM. Trimming at V came to 3 bases and at J to 5 bases, leaving 4 bases not matched to a gene. CDR3 size: 14 residues. This chain's CDR3 is CASSFSGRSHEQYF. The CDR3 DNA sequence: TGTGCCAGCAGTTTTAGCGGGAGGTCCCACGAGCAGTACTTC.

This clone was picked up one time. This chain connects TRBV19 to TRBJ2-7, with TRBD2 as a possible D gene (5 bases). CDR3 length equals 16 residues. Trimming took off 1 base at V and 0 bases at J, with 13 bases between the two ends. Germline V CDR1 and CDR2: LNHDA, SQIVND (reference sequence). DNA for the CDR3: TGTGCCAGTAGTATAGTTCGGGGAGTCCGCTCCTACGAGCAGTACTTC. This sequence encodes CASSIVRGVRSYEQYF.

The chain recombines TRBV6-5 with TRBJ1-2; 7 bases are shared with TRBD1. The germline V gene has CDR1 MNHEY and CDR2 SVGAGI. The length of the CDR3 is 13 residues. Germline trimming cut 6 bases from V and 6 bases from J; bases unmatched to any gene: 7. CDR3 DNA: TGTGCCAGCAGGGGTGACAGGGCCAATGGCTACACCTTC. Amino acid sequence: CASRGDRANGYTF.

The chain couples TRBV27 to TRBJ2-2; 10 bases are shared with TRBD1. The junction had 10 bases not matched to a gene; V was cut back by 6 bases and J by 6 bases. Germline CDR1 is MNHEY and CDR2 is SMNVEV (reference sequence). This CDR3 has 16 residues. CDR3: CASRSPGTGVPGELFF. The DNA of the CDR3 is TGTGCCAGCAGATCCCCCGGGACAGGGGTGCCCGGGGAGCTGTTTTTT.

This clone showed up just a few times. The genes are TRBV7-8 and TRBJ2-7, with TRBD2 matching 9 bases. The CDR3 runs to 15 residues. The ends lost 6 bases at V and 4 bases at J; junction bases unmatched: 10. The V gene's germline CDR1 is SGHVS and CDR2 FQNEAQ. CDR3 nucleotide sequence: TGTGCCAGCAGAGACGACGGACTAGCGTCTTACGAGCAGTACTTC. It specifies CASRDDGLASYEQYF.

The J gene is TRBJ1-5, the V gene TRBV28; a possible D gene is TRBD1 (6 bases). V was cut by 1 base and J by 0 bases, with 7 bases left in between. Germline CDR1 is MDHEN and CDR2 is SYDVKM. The CDR3 length is 15 residues. The CDR3 protein is CASSLLDSSNQPQHF. CDR3 DNA sequence: TGTGCCAGCAGTTTATTGGACAGTAGCAATCAGCCCCAGCATTTT.

This chain joins TRBV9 and TRBJ1-4; D possibly corresponds to TRBD1 (5 bases). The CDR3 runs to 15 residues. The V end was cut by 2 bases, the J end by 3 bases, with 11 bases between. Germline CDR1 reads SGDLS; CDR2 reads YYNGEE. The CDR3 spells CASSVGAGANEKLFF. The CDR3 DNA sequence: TGTGCCAGCAGCGTTGGGGCGGGGGCTAATGAAAAACTGTTTTTT.

J is TRBJ2-5 and V is TRBV28; D perhaps matches TRBD1 (5 bases). Trimming took 5 bases from V and 1 from J, leaving 14 bases between them. The CDR3 is made up of 15 amino acids. Germline CDR1 is MDHEN and CDR2 is SYDVKM. The CDR3 DNA follows: TGTGCCAGCAGTAGGCTCGTCCAGGGCCAAGAGACCCAGTACTTC. This gives the protein CASSRLVQGQETQYF.

This chain uses TRBV2 with TRBJ2-2; no firm D call. The CDR3 has 13 residues. The V gene's germline CDR1 is SNHLY and CDR2 FYNNEI. The V and J ends lost 8 bases and 7 bases respectively, with 14 bases between them. For the CDR3, the DNA is TGTGCCAGCTCTTACCGGGTGGACGGGGAGCTGTTTTTT. Amino acid sequence: CASSYRVDGELFF. The full variable domain, completed using reference TRBV2 and TRBJ2-2, is EPEVTQTPSHQVTQMGQEVILRCVPISNHLYFYWYRQILGQKVEFLVSFYNNEISEKSEIFDDQFSVERPDGSNFTLKIRSTKLEDSAMYFCASSYRVDGELFFGEGSRLTVL.

The chain couples TRBV25-1 to TRBJ1-1; 9 bases line up with TRBD1. CDR1 and CDR2 from the germline V gene are MGHDK and SYGVNS. V was pared by 4 bases and J by 11 bases, with 14 bases of the junction left unmatched. This CDR3 contains 15 residues. This CDR3 reads CASSVTGGSGLNAFF. The DNA for the CDR3 is TGTGCCAGCAGTGTAACAGGGGGCTCCGGGCTGAATGCTTTCTTT.

This chain joins TRBV4-2 and TRBJ2-1; D might be TRBD2 (6 bases). This CDR3 has 15 residues. V was clipped by 5 bases and J by 6 bases, with 17 bases between them. Germline V gives CDR1 LGHNA, CDR2 YNFKEQ. CDR3 sequence: CASSASGTSFNEQFF. CDR3 coding DNA: TGTGCCAGCAGCGCCTCCGGGACTTCTTTCAATGAGCAGTTCTTC.

The chain couples TRBV6-4 to TRBJ2-3; 7 nucleotides agree with TRBD1. From germline, CDR1 is MRHNA and CDR2 SNTAGT. The V gene end was trimmed by 5 bases and the J gene end by 5 bases; junction bases not matched to a gene: 7. This CDR3 comprises 14 residues. The CDR3 DNA reads as TGTGCCAGCAGTTTGACAGGGCAGGGAGATACGCAGTATTTT. Amino acids: CASSLTGQGDTQYF.

The chain carries TRBV2 and TRBJ2-7; 8 bases are a match to TRBD1. V lost 6 bases, J lost 0 bases, and 4 bases stayed unmatched. The CDR3 is 14 amino acids. The germline V gene encodes CDR1 SNHLY and CDR2 FYNNEI. The CDR3 nucleotides read TGTGCCAGCAGCCGGACAGGGAGCTCCTACGAGCAGTACTTC. The encoded protein is CASSRTGSSYEQYF.

This chain uses TRBV3-1 (or the pseudogene TRBV3-2) with TRBJ2-3; D possibly corresponds to TRBD2 (5 bases). The CDR3 consists of 15 residues. Germline V lookup: CDR1 LGHDT, CDR2 YNNKEL (reference sequence). Trimming pared 5 bases from V and 1 base from J, leaving 13 bases between. The CDR3 bases are TGTGCCAGCAGCGCCCGGAGGCCCGGCACAGATACGCAGTATTTT. As protein: CASSARRPGTDTQYF.

Note on this clone: In the same sample, other DNA sequences code for this CDR3. The rearrangement links TRBV9 to TRBJ1-5; weak D call: TRBD1 (6 bases). Per the germline V gene, CDR1 is SGDLS and CDR2 is YYNGEE. Trimming shortened V by 0 bases and J by 4 bases, and 8 bases separated the two germline ends. The CDR3 length is 14 residues. As DNA, the CDR3 is TGTGCCAGCAGCGTAGGAACAGGGAATCAGCCCCAGCATTTT. Translation: CASSVGTGNQPQHF.

The gene calls are TRBV18 and TRBJ1-1; possible D gene TRBD1, 6 bases. Per germline, CDR1 KGHSH and CDR2 LQKENI. The CDR3 loop spans 13 amino acids. Between the trimmed V and J ends, which lost 8 bases and 1 base, there was a span of 11 bases. CDR3 bases: TGTGCCAGCCTCCAGGGGCAGAACACTGAAGCTTTCTTT. The encoded protein is CASLQGQNTEAFF. The full variable domain, in which reference TRBV18 and TRBJ1-1 provide the parts outside the CDR3, is NAGVMQNPRHLVRRRGQEARLRCSPMKGHSHVYWYRQLPEEGLKFMVYLQKENIIDESGMPKERFSAEFPKEGPSILRIQQVVRGDSAAYFCASLQGQNTEAFFGQGTRLTVV.

The chain carries TRBV2 and TRBJ2-2; 7 nucleotides align to TRBD1. The CDR3 loop spans 13 amino acids. The V gene end was trimmed by 6 bases and the J gene end by 5 bases; junction bases not matched to a gene: 3. Germline lookup yields CDR1 SNHLY and CDR2 FYNNEI. The CDR3 spells CASRGRGTGELFF. Written as DNA, the CDR3 is TGTGCCAGCAGGGGCAGGGGGACCGGGGAGCTGTTTTTT.